The T cell receptor beta chain described here comes from a study of T cell responses to AZD1222 COVID-19 vaccine. General study results and limits: Reports indicate that nearly half of spike-specific TCRs are directed at unmutated variant regions. Spike-specific TCR breadth and depth both grew after two AZD1222 doses. There were vaccine-associated CD4 TCRs across spike, dominant at 160-218 and 743-854. The peak T cell response came first, and repertoires were sampled only after it.

Comment on this clone: The antigen is unknown.

CDR1 is MNHNY, CDR2 SVGAGI, per germline (reference sequence). Trimming stripped 2 bases from V and 8 bases from J, with 8 bases between. CDR3 length equals 12 residues. Generated by immunoSEQ multiplex PCR, the TCRdb table keeps only in-frame clones and is missing some. In the table there are 85,000 to 130,000 clones, 80% to 90% of which are singletons. The chain recombines TRBV6-6 with TRBJ2-3; D not certain. The receptor was isolated from an adult in good health. This material consisted of peripheral blood, taken on day 0 of AZD1222 vaccination. CDR3 residues: CASSYDLPTQYF. The CDR3 bases are TGTGCCAGCAGTTACGACCTGCCTACGCAGTATTTT.